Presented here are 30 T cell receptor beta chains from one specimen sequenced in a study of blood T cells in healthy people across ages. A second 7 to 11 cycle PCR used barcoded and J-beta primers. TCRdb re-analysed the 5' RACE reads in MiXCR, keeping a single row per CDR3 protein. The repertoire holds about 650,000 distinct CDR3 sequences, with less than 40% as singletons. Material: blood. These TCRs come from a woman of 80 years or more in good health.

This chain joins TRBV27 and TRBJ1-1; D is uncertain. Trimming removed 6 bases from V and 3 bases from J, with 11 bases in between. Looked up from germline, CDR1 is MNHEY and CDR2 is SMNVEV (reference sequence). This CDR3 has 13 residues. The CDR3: CASRFQGHTEAFF. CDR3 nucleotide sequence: TGTGCCAGCAGGTTTCAAGGGCACACTGAAGCTTTCTTT.

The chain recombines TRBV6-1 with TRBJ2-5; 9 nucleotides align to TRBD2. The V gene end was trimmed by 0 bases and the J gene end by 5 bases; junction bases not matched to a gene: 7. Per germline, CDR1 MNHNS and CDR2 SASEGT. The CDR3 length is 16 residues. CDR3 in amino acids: CASSEALRGGLETQYF. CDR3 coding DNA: TGTGCCAGCAGTGAAGCCTTGCGGGGGGGCTTGGAGACCCAGTACTTC.

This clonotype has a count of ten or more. The CDR3 loop reads CASSSPSAGQGGETQYF. CDR3 coding DNA: TGTGCCAGCAGTTCGCCCTCGGCGGGACAGGGGGGAGAGACCCAGTACTTC. The chain combines TRBV27 with TRBJ2-5; 11 positions match TRBD1. CDR1 is MNHEY and CDR2 is SMNVEV in the germline V gene (reference sequence). The CDR3 sequence is 17 residues long. V lost 4 bases to trimming and J lost 4 bases; unmatched junction nucleotides: 11.

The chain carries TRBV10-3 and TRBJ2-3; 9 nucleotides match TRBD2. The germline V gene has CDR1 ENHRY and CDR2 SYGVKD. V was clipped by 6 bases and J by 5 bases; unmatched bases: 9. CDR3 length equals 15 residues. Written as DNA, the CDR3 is TGTGCCATCAGAACGACTAGCGGCTTGCTAGATACGCAGTATTTT. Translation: CAIRTTSGLLDTQYF.

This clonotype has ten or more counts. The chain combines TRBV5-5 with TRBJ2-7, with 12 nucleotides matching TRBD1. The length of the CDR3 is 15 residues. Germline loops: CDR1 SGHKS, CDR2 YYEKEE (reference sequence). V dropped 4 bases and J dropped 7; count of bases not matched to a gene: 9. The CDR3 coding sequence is TGTGCCAGCAGCCGACCGGGACAGGGGGCGAGGGAGCAGTACTTC. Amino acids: CASSRPGQGAREQYF.

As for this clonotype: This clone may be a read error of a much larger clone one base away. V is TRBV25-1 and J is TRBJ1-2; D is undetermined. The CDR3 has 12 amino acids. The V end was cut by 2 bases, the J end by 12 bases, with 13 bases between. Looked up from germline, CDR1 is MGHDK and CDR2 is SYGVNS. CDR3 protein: CASSEGIGGHTF. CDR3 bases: TGTGCCAGCAGTGAAGGAATTGGAGGCCACACCTTC.

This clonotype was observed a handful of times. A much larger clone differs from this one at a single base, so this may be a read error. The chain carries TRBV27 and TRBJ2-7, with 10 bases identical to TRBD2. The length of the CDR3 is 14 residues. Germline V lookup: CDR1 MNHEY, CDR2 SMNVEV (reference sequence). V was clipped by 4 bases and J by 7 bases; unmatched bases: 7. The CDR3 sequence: CASSSSGGAREQYF. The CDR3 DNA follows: TGTGCCAGCAGTTCGAGCGGGGGGGCGAGGGAGCAGTACTTC.

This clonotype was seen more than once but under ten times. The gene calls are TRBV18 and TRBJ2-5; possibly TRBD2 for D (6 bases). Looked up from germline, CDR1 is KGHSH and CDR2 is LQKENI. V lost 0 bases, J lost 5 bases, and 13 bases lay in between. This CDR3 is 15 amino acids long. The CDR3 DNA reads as TGTGCCAGCTCACCACCATCAGGAGGGGTCGAGACCCAGTACTTC. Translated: CASSPPSGGVETQYF.

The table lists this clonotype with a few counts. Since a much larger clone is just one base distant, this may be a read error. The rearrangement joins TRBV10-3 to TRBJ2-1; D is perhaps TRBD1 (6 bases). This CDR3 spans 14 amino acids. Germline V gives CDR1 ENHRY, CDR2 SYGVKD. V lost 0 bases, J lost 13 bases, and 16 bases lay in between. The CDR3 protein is CAISESAGEETQFF. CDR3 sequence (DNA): TGTGCCATCAGTGAGTCTGCAGGGGAAGAGACCCAGTTCTTC.

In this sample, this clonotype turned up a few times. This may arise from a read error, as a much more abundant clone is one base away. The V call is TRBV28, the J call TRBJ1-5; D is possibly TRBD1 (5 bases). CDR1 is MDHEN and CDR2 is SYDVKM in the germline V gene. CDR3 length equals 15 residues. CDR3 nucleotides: TGTGCCAGTTACCCCCCTGGGGGGGAGAATCTGCCCCAGCATTTT. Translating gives CASYPPGGENLPQHF.

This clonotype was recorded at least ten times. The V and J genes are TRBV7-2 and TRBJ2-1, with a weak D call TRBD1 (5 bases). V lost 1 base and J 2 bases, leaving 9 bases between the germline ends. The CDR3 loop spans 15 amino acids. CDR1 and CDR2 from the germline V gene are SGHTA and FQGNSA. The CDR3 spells CASSLDWGAYNEQFF. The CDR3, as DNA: TGTGCCAGCAGCTTAGACTGGGGCGCCTACAATGAGCAGTTCTTC.

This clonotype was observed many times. CDR3 coding DNA: TGTGCCAGCAGTTACTCCATAACCGGGAGGACAAACGAGCAGTACTTC. This codes for CASSYSITGRTNEQYF. The chain couples TRBV6-2 or TRBV6-3 to TRBJ2-7, with 7 bases lining up with TRBD2. The CDR3 has 16 amino acids. V gave up 0 bases and J gave up 5 bases; unmatched junction bases: 10. Per germline, CDR1 MNHEY and CDR2 SVGEGT.

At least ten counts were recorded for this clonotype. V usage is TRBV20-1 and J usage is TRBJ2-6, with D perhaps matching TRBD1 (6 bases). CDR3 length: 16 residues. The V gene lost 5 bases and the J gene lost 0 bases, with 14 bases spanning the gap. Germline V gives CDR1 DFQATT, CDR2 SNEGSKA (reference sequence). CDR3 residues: CSAAYRDSSGANVLTF. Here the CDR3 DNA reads TGCAGTGCTGCGTACAGGGATAGCTCTGGGGCCAACGTCCTGACTTTC.

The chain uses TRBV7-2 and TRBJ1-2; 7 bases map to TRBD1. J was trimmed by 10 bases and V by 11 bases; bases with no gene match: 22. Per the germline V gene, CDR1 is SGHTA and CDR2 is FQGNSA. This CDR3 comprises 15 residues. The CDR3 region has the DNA TGTGCCGGCAACACGTATGCAGGGGGGGAGGATGACTACACCTTC. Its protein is CAGNTYAGGEDDYTF.

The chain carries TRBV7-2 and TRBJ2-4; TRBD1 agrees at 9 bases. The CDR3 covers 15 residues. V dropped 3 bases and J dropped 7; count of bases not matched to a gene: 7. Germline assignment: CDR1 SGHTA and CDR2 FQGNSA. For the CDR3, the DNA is TGTGCCAGCAGCTTGCGAGGCGGACAGGGGAACATTCAGTACTTC. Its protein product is CASSLRGGQGNIQYF.

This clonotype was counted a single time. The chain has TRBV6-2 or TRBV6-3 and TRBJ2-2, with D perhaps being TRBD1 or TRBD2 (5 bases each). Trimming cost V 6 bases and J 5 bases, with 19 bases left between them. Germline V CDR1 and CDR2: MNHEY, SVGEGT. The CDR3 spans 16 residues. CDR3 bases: TGTGCCAGCAGGACCGGGGCTCTAGCCCGGACCGGGGAGCTGTTTTTT. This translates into CASRTGALARTGELFF.

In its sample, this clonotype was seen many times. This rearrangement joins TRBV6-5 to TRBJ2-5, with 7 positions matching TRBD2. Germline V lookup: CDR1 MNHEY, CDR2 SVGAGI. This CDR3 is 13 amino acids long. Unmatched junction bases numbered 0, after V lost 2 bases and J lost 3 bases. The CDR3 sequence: CASSYGLEETQYF. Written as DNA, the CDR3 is TGTGCCAGCAGTTACGGACTAGAAGAGACCCAGTACTTC.

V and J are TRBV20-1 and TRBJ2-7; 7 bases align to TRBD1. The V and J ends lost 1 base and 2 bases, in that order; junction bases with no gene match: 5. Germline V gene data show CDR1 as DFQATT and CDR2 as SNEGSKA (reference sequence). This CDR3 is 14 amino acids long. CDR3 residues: CSARAVTGTYEQYF. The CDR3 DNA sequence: TGCAGTGCTAGAGCCGTGACAGGGACCTACGAGCAGTACTTC.

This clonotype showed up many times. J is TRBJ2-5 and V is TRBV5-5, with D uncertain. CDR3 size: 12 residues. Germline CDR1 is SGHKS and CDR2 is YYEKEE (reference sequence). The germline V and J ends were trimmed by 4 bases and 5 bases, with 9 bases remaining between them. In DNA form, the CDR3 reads TGTGCCAGCAGCCTGAAAGGGGAGACCCAGTACTTC. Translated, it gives CASSLKGETQYF.

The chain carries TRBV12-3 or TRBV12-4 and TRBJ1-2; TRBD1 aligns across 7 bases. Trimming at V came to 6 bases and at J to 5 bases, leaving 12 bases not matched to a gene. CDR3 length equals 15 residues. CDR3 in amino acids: CASSFRDSGEYGYTF. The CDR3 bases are TGTGCCAGCAGCTTCCGGGACAGCGGAGAGTATGGCTACACCTTC.

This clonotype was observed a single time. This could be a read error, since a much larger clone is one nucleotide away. In DNA, the CDR3 is TGTGTCACCAGTGACCCAGGACGCAATGAGCAGTTCTTC. Translation gives CVTSDPGRNEQFF. The gene calls are TRBV24-1 and TRBJ2-1; D remains ambiguous. This CDR3 is 13 amino acids long. Germline V lookup: CDR1 KGHDR, CDR2 SFDVKD.

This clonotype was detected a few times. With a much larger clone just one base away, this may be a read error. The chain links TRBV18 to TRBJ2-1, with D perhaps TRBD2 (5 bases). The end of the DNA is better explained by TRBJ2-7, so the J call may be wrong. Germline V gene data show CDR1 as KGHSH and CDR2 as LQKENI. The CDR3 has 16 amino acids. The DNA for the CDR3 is TGTGCCAGCTCTCCGGGAACTGGAAGCGCCTACAATGAGCAGTACTTC. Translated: CASSPGTGSAYNEQYF.

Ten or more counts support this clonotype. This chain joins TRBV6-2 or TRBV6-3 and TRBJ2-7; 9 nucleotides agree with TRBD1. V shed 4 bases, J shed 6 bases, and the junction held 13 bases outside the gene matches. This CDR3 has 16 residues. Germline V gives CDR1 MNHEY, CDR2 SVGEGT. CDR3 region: CASSSITGGVRSEQYF. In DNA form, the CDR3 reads TGTGCCAGCAGTTCGATTACAGGGGGCGTAAGAAGCGAGCAGTACTTC.

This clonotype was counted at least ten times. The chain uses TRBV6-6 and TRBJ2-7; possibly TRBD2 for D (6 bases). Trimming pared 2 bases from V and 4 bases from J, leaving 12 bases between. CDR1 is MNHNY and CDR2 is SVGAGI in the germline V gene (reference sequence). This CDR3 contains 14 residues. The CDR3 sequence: CASSYRGARYEQYF. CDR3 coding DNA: TGTGCCAGCAGTTACCGCGGGGCGCGTTACGAGCAGTACTTC.

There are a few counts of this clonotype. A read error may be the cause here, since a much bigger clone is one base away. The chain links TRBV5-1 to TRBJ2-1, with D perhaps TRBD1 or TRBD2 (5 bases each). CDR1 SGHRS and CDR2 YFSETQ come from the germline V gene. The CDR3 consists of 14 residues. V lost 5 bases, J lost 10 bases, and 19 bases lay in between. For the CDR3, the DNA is TGCGCCAGCAGGGGGGAGCCGGGGAACCACGAGCAGTTCTTC. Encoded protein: CASRGEPGNHEQFF.

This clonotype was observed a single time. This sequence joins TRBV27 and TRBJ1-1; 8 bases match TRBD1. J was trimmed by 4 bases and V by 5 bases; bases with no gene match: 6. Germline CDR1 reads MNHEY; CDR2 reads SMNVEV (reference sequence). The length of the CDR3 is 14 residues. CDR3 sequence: CASSRTGRITEAFF. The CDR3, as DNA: TGTGCCAGCAGTCGGACAGGGAGAATCACTGAAGCTTTCTTT.

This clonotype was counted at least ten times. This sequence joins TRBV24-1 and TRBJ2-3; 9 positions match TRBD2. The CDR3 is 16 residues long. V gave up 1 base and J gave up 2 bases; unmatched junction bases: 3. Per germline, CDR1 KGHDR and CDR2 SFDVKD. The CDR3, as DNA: TGTGCCACCAGTGATTTCGGGACTAGCTACACAGATACGCAGTATTTT. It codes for CATSDFGTSYTDTQYF.

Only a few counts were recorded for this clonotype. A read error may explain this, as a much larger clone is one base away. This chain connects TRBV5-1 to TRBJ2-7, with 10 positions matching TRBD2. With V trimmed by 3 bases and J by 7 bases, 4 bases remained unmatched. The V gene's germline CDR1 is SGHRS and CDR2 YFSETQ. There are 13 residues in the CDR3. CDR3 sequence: CASSWGLANEQYF. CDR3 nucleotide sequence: TGCGCCAGCAGCTGGGGACTAGCGAATGAGCAGTACTTC.

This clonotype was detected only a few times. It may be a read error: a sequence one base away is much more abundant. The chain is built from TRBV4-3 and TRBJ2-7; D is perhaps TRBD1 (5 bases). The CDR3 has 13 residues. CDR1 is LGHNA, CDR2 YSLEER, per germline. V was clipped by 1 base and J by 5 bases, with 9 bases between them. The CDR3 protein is CASSQVGVHEQYF. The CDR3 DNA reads TGCGCCAGCAGCCAAGTAGGGGTGCACGAGCAGTACTTC.

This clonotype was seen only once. CDR3 amino acids: CASSLGVAGVINEQFF. The DNA of the CDR3 is TGCGCCAGCAGCTTAGGGGTGGCAGGGGTTATCAATGAGCAGTTCTTC. The chain has TRBV5-1 and TRBJ2-1; TRBD1 is a possible D gene (6 bases). The V and J ends lost 2 bases and 6 bases respectively, with 18 bases between them. Germline values: CDR1 SGHRS, CDR2 YFSETQ. This CDR3 contains 16 residues.